This T cell receptor (beta chain) is drawn from a study of T-cell reconstitution after alpha-beta-depleted transplantation in children. Points from the study as a whole: T-cell numbers and diversity one year post-transplant derived largely from freshly generated T cells.

Trimming took 3 bases from V and 9 from J, leaving 18 bases between them. CDR1 and CDR2 (germline): LNHDA, SQIVND (reference sequence). The CDR3 spans 15 residues. Only a few counts were recorded for this clonotype. Its antigen remains unidentified. Preparation of the TCRbeta library was carried out with unique molecular identifiers. TCRdb independently ran MiXCR on the PCR reads; one entry per CDR3 protein. The table has about 600,000 distinct CDR3 sequences, 10% to 15% seen once; the top ten hold 2.2%. This receptor was obtained from a male patient aged 10 to 17 who had a stem cell transplant for acute myeloid leukemia, so the T cells may come from the graft donor. Sequencing was performed on PBMCs, mostly from graft donor cells, taken 360 days after TCRalphabeta/CD19-depleted stem cell transplant. This chain links TRBV19 with TRBJ2-1; unclear D gene. CDR3 DNA sequence: TGTGCCAGTAGTATCGGCGACCTCGGCAGTGGTGAGCAGTTCTTC. Amino acid sequence: CASSIGDLGSGEQFF. Drawing the rest from reference TRBV19 and TRBJ2-1, the complete variable domain is DGGITQSPKYLFRKEGQNVTLSCEQNLNHDAMYWYRQDPGQGLRLIYYSQIVNDFQKGDIAEGYSVSREKKESFPLTVTSAQKNPTAFYLCASSIGDLGSGEQFFGPGTRLTVL.